This T cell receptor (beta chain) was sequenced during a study of CD8+CD57+ T cells in acquired aplastic anemia. The overall study: Roughly 3.2 ug was the average amount of DNA from sorted CD4+ and CD8+ cells.

Previously, flow cytometry had revealed CD8+CD57+ cell expansion in the patients chosen for sequencing. This clonotype turned up a few times. Its antigen remains unidentified. Whole-study findings and limits: Shared by patients and controls, 25 to 35 CD8+ CDR3s were abundant in patients.

According to the study, genomic DNA was the template for TCR beta VDJ and CDR3 profiling. TCRdb passed the reads through MiXCR, listing each CDR3 protein once. The sample lists roughly 200,000 distinct CDR3 sequences; 55% to 65% were seen once. The CDR3 spans 15 residues. V dropped 0 bases and J dropped 10; count of bases not matched to a gene: 7. Germline-derived CDR1 and CDR2 are SGHRS and YFSETQ. This TCR was sampled from a human donor with aplastic anemia. The chain uses TRBV5-1 and TRBJ1-6; 7 bases agree with TRBD1. The specimen sequenced was sorted CD4+, CD8+, or CD8+CD57+ T cells (not recorded which) from PBMCs. CDR3: CASSLDRGVGSPLHF. The CDR3 DNA is TGCGCCAGCAGCTTGGACAGGGGCGTCGGGTCACCCCTCCACTTT.